The sequence of this T cell receptor (beta chain) was determined in a study of identical twins. Study-level findings and limits: Conclusions were based on cross-sectional statistical analysis, without following the same donors.

Germline CDR1 is DFQATT and CDR2 is SNEGSKA (reference sequence). The V gene lost 1 base and the J gene lost 3 bases, with 6 bases spanning the gap. This CDR3 has 13 amino acids. This clonotype has at least ten counts. Its antigen is undetermined. cDNA molecules carried unique molecular identifiers, and template switching added a universal primer site. TCRdb processed the 5' RACE reads anew with MiXCR; each CDR3 protein has one entry. Of roughly 630,000 distinct CDR3 sequences in the sample, about 7.1% were seen once. All donors were healthy, and all were Caucasian. The same data also contributed to another study, on yellow fever vaccine responses in identical twins. Per that study: Twins' T cell vaccine responses reportedly looked partly convergent, partly personalized.

V is TRBV20-1 and J is TRBJ2-2, with unresolved D. This receptor was taken from a young woman in good health. Sequencing used PBMCs. This CDR3 reads CSARGDYTGELFF. The CDR3 DNA follows: TGCAGTGCTAGAGGTGACTACACCGGGGAGCTGTTTTTT.